This T cell receptor beta chain appears in the sequencing data of a study of blood T cell repertoires in COVID-19 (TCRdb year 2020). At the level of the whole study: Collaborator samples came from the United States, Italy and Spain and covered acute and convalescent phases of COVID-19. The material from the prospective study consisted of cDNA or gDNA derived from T cells, B-cell-depleted T cells, or PBMCs. Subjects who had been exposed to COVID-19, were actively infected with it, or had recovered from it provided the deeply sampled blood TCRbeta repertoires that made up the dataset. A freely available public database, intended as a resource for researchers studying the immune response to SARS-CoV-2, is where the repertoires were released. Samples were obtained from the ongoing ImmuneRACE study (first 160 participants) and from over a thousand subjects provided by 6 global collaborators. Nearly every sample came with metadata listing a de-identified subject ID, COVID-19 status, age in years and sex. Where available, HLA class I and class II types were obtained from metadata supplied by the sample provider rather than from assay-based typing.

Beyond this particular receptor, the publication reports: How much clinical and demographic metadata was included differed by source and by participant, and the metadata was provided uncurated.

In Seattle, one collaborating source enrolled patients while the infection was active and tracked those patients longitudinally over the course of disease. The collaborating institutions used their own protocols to collect whole blood in K2EDTA tubes. For TCRbeta analysis, collaborators shipped samples as frozen whole blood, isolated PBMCs, or DNA extracted from either of those sample types. Including the terminal cysteine and phenylalanine, the CDR3 comprises 14 residues. This entry keeps only the CDR3 DNA: 42 bases, framed from base 1. CDR1 KGHDR and CDR2 SFDVKD were looked up in the germline V gene. V and J lose 9 bases and 2 bases, and a span of 12 bases separates them. TCRbeta CDR3 regions were amplified from genomic DNA by means of the immunoSEQ Assay, a bias-controlled multiplex PCR. Turning to the authors' computational methods: Within the assay, amplification of reference gene primers was used to estimate how many nucleated cells each sample contained. Sequence reads were collapsed and filtered to measure the absolute abundance of every unique TCRbeta CDR3 rearrangement. For each sample, productive Simpson clonality was calculated as the square root of Simpson's diversity index across productive rearrangements. The table was pulled from immuneACCESS by TCRdb, which kept in-frame rearrangements only. Such tables lose some clones; where checked, under half of the loss comes from unresolved V genes, and the rest has no known cause. V, J and clone size are taken as reported in that table, and D and trimming were inferred from the DNA itself. This sample is represented by over 450,000 clones; roughly 91% of them were singletons. The ten largest make up roughly 8% of the sample.

Remarks on this clone: What this receptor recognizes is not known. The record has no base qualities; no much larger clone is one base away.

Specimen: peripheral blood. The sequence links TRBV24-1 to TRBJ2-2, with the D segment identity uncertain. The receptor's source is a woman aged 45-65 years with COVID-19, enrolled during active disease. CDR3 loop: CATGGSFNTGELFF. Here is the DNA: TGTGCCACCGGCGGCTCCTTTAACACCGGGGAGCTGTTTTTT.